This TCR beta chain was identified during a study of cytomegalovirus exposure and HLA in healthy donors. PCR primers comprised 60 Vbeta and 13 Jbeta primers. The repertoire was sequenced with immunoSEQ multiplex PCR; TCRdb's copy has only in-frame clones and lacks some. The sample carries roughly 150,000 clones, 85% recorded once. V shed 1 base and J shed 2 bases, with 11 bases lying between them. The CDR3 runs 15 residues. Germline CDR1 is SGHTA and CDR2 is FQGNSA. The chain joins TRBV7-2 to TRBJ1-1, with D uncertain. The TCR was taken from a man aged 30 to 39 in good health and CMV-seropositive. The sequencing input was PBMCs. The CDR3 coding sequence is TGTGCCAGCAGCTTAGATCAGGTTATTAACACTGAAGCTTTCTTT. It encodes CASSLDQVINTEAFF.